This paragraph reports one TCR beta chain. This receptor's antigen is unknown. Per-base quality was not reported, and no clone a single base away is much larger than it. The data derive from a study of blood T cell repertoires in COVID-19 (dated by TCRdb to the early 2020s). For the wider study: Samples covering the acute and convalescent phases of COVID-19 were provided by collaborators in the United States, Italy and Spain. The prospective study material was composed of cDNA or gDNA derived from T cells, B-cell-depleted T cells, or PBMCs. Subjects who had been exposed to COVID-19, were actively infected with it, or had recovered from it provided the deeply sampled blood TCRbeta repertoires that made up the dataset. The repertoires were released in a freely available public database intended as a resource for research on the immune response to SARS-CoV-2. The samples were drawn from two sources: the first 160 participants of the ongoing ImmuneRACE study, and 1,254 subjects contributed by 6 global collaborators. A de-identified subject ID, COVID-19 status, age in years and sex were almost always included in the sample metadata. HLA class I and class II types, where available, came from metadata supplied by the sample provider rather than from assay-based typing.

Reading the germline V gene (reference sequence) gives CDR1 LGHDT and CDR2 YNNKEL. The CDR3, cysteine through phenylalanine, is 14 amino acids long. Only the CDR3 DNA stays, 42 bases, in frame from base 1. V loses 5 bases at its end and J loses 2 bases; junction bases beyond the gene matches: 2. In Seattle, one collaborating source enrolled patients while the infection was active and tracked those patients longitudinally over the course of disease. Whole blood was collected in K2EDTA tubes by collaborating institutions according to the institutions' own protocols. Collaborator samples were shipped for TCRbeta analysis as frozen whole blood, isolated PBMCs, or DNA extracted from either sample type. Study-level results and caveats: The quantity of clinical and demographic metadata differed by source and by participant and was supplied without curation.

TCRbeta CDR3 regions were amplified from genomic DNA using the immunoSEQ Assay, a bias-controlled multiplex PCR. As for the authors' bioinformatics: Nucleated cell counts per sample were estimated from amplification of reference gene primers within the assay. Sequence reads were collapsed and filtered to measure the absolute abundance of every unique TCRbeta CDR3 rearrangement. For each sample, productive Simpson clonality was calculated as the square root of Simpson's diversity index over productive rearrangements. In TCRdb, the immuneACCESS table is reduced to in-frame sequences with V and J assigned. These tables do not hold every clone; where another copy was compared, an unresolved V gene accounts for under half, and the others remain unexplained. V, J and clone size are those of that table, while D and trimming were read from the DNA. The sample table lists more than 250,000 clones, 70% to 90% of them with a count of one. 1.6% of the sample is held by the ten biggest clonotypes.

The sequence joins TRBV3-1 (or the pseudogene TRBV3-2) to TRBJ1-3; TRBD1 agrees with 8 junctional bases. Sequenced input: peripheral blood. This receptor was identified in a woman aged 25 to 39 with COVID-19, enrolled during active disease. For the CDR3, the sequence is CASSTTGAGNTIYF. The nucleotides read TGTGCCAGCAGCACGACAGGGGCTGGAAACACCATATATTTT.